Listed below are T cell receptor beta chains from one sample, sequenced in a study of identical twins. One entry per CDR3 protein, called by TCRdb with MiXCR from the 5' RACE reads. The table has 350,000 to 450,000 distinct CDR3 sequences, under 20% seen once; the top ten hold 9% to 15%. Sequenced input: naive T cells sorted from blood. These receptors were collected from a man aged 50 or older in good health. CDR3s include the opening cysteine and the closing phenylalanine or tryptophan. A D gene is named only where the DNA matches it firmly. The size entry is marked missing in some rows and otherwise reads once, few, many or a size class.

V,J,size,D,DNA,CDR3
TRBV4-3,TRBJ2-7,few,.,TGCGCCAGCAGCCAAGATCTCAACCGGTACGAGCAGTACTTC,CASSQDLNRYEQYF
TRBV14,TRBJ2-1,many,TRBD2,TGTGCCAGCAGCCACCCTACTAGCGGCTCCTACAATGAGCAGTTCTTC,CASSHPTSGSYNEQFF
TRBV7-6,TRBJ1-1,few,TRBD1,TGTGCCAGCAGCCCCCGGGACAGGGGAGAGACTGAAGCTTTCTTT,CASSPRDRGETEAFF
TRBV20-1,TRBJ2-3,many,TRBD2,TGCAGTGCTCGGAGGTCTAGCGGGGGAGTGGGGGATACGCAGTATTTT,CSARRSSGGVGDTQYF
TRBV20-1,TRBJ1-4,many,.,TGCAGTGCTCTGGACGGTCTGAAGGGGTCTAATGAAAAACTGTTTTTT,CSALDGLKGSNEKLFF
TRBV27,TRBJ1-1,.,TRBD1,TGTGCCAGCAGTTTAATAGGGACAGGGAACACTGAAGCTTTCTTT,CASSLIGTGNTEAFF
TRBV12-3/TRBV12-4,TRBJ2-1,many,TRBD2,TGTGCCAGCAGTTGGGGTGGCGGGAGGGCCCGGGGTGAGCAGTTCTTC,CASSWGGGRARGEQFF
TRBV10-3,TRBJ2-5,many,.,TGTGCCATCAGTGAGTCGGTACCGCAAGAGACCCAGTACTTC,CAISESVPQETQYF
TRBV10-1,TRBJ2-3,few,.,TGCGCCAGCAGCGGACAGTTAAGCACAGATACGCAGTATTTT,CASSGQLSTDTQYF
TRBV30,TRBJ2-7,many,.,TGTGCCTGGAGGGCCGGGGGAATCTACGAGCAGTACTTC,CAWRAGGIYEQYF
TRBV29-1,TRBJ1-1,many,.,TGCAGCGTTGAAGTTAGCCCGGACACTGAAGCTTTCTTT,CSVEVSPDTEAFF
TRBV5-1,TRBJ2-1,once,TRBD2,TGCGCCAGCAGCTGGGGGACTAGCGGGGCATACAATGAGCAGTTCTTC,CASSWGTSGAYNEQFF
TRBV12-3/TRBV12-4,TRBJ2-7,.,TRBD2,TGTGCCAGCAGTTCACTGCGGGGGGAGCAGTACTTC,CASSSLRGEQYF
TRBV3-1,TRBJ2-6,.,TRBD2,TGTGCCAGCAGCCACAAACAAGGGAGGGTCACGCTCACCTTATCTGGGGCCAACGTCCTGACTTTC,CASSHKQGRVTLTLSGANVLTF
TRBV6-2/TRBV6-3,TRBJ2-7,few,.,TGTGCCAGCAGTTACCACTTCGCGGGCCCCTCCTACGAGCAGTACTTC,CASSYHFAGPSYEQYF
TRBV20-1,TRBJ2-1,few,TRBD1,TGCAGTGCTAGAGACCGGGACAGGGCCTACAATGAGCAGTTCTTC,CSARDRDRAYNEQFF
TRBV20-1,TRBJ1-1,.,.,TGCAGTGCTAGAGAACTCCGGGACCTTTTTACCATGAACACTGAAGCTTTCTTT,CSARELRDLFTMNTEAFF
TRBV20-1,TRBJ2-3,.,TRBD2,TGCAGTGCTAGAGATGTGCTGGGGGAGGGAATCACAGATACGCAGTATTTT,CSARDVLGEGITDTQYF
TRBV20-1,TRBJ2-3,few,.,TGCAGTGCACAACTAACAGCCACAGATACGCAGTATTTT,CSAQLTATDTQYF
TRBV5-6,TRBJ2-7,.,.,TGTGCCGCGGGAACAGGGGAAGGCGAGCAGTACTTC,CAAGTGEGEQYF
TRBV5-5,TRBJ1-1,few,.,TGTGCCAGCAGCTGGGACAATATGGGTACTGAAGCTTTCTTT,CASSWDNMGTEAFF
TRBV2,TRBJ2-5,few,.,TGTGCCAGCAGTGAAGGAGTTTTGGGGACCCAGTACTTC,CASSEGVLGTQYF
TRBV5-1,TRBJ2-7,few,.,TGCGCCAGCAGTTTGGTTGGGTCCAGAGAGCAGTACTTC,CASSLVGSREQYF
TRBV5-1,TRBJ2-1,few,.,TGCGCCAGCAGCTTGGGCCAGGAGTGGAGTGAGCAGTTCTTC,CASSLGQEWSEQFF